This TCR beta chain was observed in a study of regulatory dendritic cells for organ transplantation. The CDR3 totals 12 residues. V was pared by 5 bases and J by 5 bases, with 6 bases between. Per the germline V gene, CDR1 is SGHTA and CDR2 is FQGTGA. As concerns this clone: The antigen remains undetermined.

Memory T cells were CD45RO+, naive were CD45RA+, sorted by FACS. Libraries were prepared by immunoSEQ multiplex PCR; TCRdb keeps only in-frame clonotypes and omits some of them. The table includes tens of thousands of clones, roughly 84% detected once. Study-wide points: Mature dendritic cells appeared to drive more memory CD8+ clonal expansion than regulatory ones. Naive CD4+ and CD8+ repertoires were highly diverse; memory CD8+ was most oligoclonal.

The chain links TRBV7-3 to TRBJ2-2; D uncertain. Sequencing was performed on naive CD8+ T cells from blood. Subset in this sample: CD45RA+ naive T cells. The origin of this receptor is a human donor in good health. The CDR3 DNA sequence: TGTGCCAGCAGCCGCGGAACCGGGGAGCTGTTTTTT. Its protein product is CASSRGTGELFF.